The clone carrying this T cell receptor beta chain was observed a handful of times. Its target is not known. Germline-derived CDR1 and CDR2 are MNHEY and SVGAGI. The J segment lost 6 bases and the V segment lost 8 bases, leaving 9 bases of the junction unmatched. The CDR3 contains 14 residues. The sorted conventional CD4+ T cells were CD25-low and CD127-high, with genomic DNA sequenced. The assay was immunoSEQ multiplex PCR, and TCRdb's table has in-frame clones only and misses some. This table holds some 35,000 clones, about 78% found once. The sample originates from a study of regulatory and conventional T cells in RAG deficiency. Points from the study as a whole: Patient subsets had shorter CDR3s; Omenn Treg-Tconv overlap exceeded 75%. Omenn syndrome and CID/AS patients had roughly 100-fold fewer unique Treg TCR beta sequences, versus approximately 9.6-fold elsewhere.

These records were also assigned to another study, of regulatory T cells. That paper states: The PCR used 52 TRBV and 13 TRBJ primers.

The rearrangement uses TRBV6-5 and TRBJ2-2; 7 bases line up with TRBD1. The clonotype originates from a human donor in good health. The sample taken for sequencing was CD4+ effector T cells sorted from blood. The CDR3 nucleotides are TGTGCCAGCCTGGGACAGCGTAACGCCGGGGAGCTGTTTTTT. Residues: CASLGQRNAGELFF.